This TCR beta chain was found in a study of blood T cell repertoires in COVID-19. The overall study: From T cells, B-cell-depleted T cells, or PBMCs came the material, which was cDNA or gDNA.

Researchers sorted participants into cohorts using their self-reported clinical history. Clones were read by immunoSEQ multiplex PCR, and TCRdb kept only the in-frame ones, dropping some. Counted here are 150,000 to 200,000 clones, 85% to 90% occurring once; the ten biggest clones make up under 3%. Trimming at V came to 4 bases and at J to 3 bases, leaving 6 bases not matched to a gene. The CDR3 is 15 amino acids. Germline V gene sequence: CDR1 SGHNT, CDR2 YYREEE (reference sequence). The TCR was taken from a woman aged 40 to 50 with acute COVID-19. Sequencing was performed on PBMCs or T cells enriched from blood (not recorded which). This chain uses TRBV5-4 with TRBJ2-5, with TRBD2 matching over 10 bases. In DNA, the CDR3 is TGTGCCAGCAGCGGCCGGACTAGCGGAAAAGAGACCCAGTACTTC. Translating it yields CASSGRTSGKETQYF.